These 16 T cell receptor beta chains were sequenced from one sample in a study of T cell repertoires in cytomegalovirus infection. TCRdb processed the reads anew with MiXCR; each CDR3 protein has one entry. The sample lists fewer than 550,000 distinct CDR3 sequences, about 10% occurring once. What was sequenced was PBMCs. All receptors derive from a human donor in good health (CMV status not recorded). Some clones in this sample may be carry-over from other donors' samples.

The sample holds many counts of this clonotype. This chain joins TRBV28 and TRBJ2-7, with D tentatively TRBD2 (5 bases). This CDR3 contains 12 residues. Trimming took 5 bases from V and 6 from J, leaving 11 bases between them. CDR1 and CDR2 (germline): MDHEN, SYDVKM. This CDR3 reads CASSAGRPEQYF. CDR3 coding DNA: TGTGCCAGCAGTGCGGGTCGCCCCGAGCAGTACTTC.

Many counts were recorded for this clonotype. The V call is TRBV7-2, the J call TRBJ1-1, with a tentative D call TRBD1 (5 bases). Between the trimmed V and J ends, which lost 4 bases and 10 bases, there was a span of 13 bases. Germline V gene data show CDR1 as SGHTA and CDR2 as FQGNSA. This CDR3 is 12 amino acids long. DNA for the CDR3: TGTGCCAGCAGCTCTTCCAGGGTAGGAGCTTTCTTT. Protein product: CASSSSRVGAFF.

This clonotype was observed at least ten times. The rearrangement joins TRBV7-2 to TRBJ2-3; TRBD2 matches at 9 bases. V lost 2 bases to trimming and J lost 3 bases; unmatched junction nucleotides: 12. The CDR3 is 18 residues long. Per the germline V gene, CDR1 is SGHTA and CDR2 is FQGNSA. CDR3 in DNA: TGTGCCAGCAGCTTACGGGCGGGAGGGATAGGTCGGACAGATACGCAGTATTTT. Its protein is CASSLRAGGIGRTDTQYF.

This clonotype was counted at least ten times. The J gene is TRBJ2-5, the V gene TRBV7-3; perhaps D is TRBD1 or TRBD2 (5 bases each). The CDR3 loop spans 13 amino acids. Trimming stripped 4 bases from V and 7 bases from J, with 13 bases between. Germline V lookup: CDR1 SGHTA, CDR2 FQGTGA. CDR3 DNA sequence: TGTGCCAGCAGCTATGGGACCGTCGGGACCCAGTACTTC. Encoded protein: CASSYGTVGTQYF.

As regards this clonotype: This may come from a read error, since a much larger clone is one base off. Given the absence of the conserved phenylalanine or tryptophan at the CDR3 end, a read error is likely. J is TRBJ1-4 and V is TRBV5-1; D remains ambiguous. This CDR3 has 14 amino acids. Trimming shortened V by 3 bases and J by 4 bases, and 10 bases separated the two germline ends. Looked up from germline, CDR1 is SGHRS and CDR2 is YFSETQ. CDR3 DNA: TGCGCCAGCAGCTCGATGGGTCTTAATGAAAAACTGTTTTGT. Translating gives CASSSMGLNEKLFC.

J is TRBJ1-6 and V is TRBV20-1; no clear D. The CDR3 has 14 residues. With 3 bases removed from V and 7 bases from J, the gap between germline ends came to 13 bases. Germline CDR1 and CDR2: DFQATT and SNEGSKA (reference sequence). The CDR3 loop is CSARNGNGNSPLHF. The CDR3 region has the DNA TGCAGTGCTAGGAATGGAAATGGGAATTCACCCCTCCACTTT.

This clonotype was picked up many times. This chain links TRBV20-1 with TRBJ1-2, with D perhaps TRBD1 (6 bases). The CDR3 spans 13 residues. CDR1 and CDR2 (germline): DFQATT, SNEGSKA (reference sequence). Trimming stripped 1 base from V and 5 bases from J, with 11 bases between. The DNA of the CDR3 is TGCAGTGCTAGAGTCCCAGGGGATTATGGCTACACCTTC. It codes for CSARVPGDYGYTF.

This chain connects TRBV7-9 to TRBJ1-2; the D gene is possibly TRBD1 (5 bases). This CDR3 has 16 residues. V lost 5 bases, J lost 2 bases, and 18 bases lay in between. Germline lookup yields CDR1 SEHNR and CDR2 FQNEAQ (reference sequence). CDR3 sequence reads: CASSSAGTKRNYGYTF. For the CDR3, the DNA is TGTGCCAGCAGCAGCGCCGGGACCAAGCGAAACTATGGCTACACCTTC.

A note on this clonotype: A single base separates this from a much larger clone, so it may be a read error. This sequence joins TRBV5-1 and TRBJ2-2, with TRBD1 identical over 12 bases. With 5 bases clipped from V and 7 bases from J, the junction kept 9 bases outside the gene matches. The CDR3 is made up of 16 amino acids. Germline assignment: CDR1 SGHRS and CDR2 YFSETQ. Here the CDR3 DNA reads TGCGCCAGCAGTCTCGGGACAGGGGGCGGCATCGGGGAGCTGTTTTTT. It codes for CASSLGTGGGIGELFF.

At least ten counts were recorded for this clonotype. This rearrangement joins TRBV10-3 to TRBJ1-2; D is ambiguous. Germline CDR1 and CDR2: ENHRY and SYGVKD. V was clipped by 4 bases and J by 4 bases, with 10 bases between them. The CDR3 has 13 amino acids. The CDR3 sequence is CAISAGSAYGYTF. The DNA of the CDR3 is TGTGCCATCAGTGCGGGGTCCGCCTATGGCTACACCTTC.

This clonotype was counted at least ten times. The V call is TRBV7-9, the J call TRBJ1-2, with D uncertain. This CDR3 has 14 residues. The germline V gene encodes CDR1 SEHNR and CDR2 FQNEAQ (reference sequence). Trimming removed 5 bases from V and 0 bases from J, with 10 bases in between. DNA of the CDR3: TGTGCCAGCAGCCACGGGTCCTCTAACTATGGCTACACCTTC. The encoded protein is CASSHGSSNYGYTF.

The chain recombines TRBV5-1 with TRBJ2-6; the match to TRBD2 covers 7 bases. This CDR3 region has 16 residues. The V gene end was trimmed by 4 bases and the J gene end by 3 bases; junction bases not matched to a gene: 7. Germline V gene lookup returns CDR1 SGHRS and CDR2 YFSETQ. This chain's CDR3 is CASSPSGNLGANVLTF. CDR3 nucleotides: TGCGCCAGCAGCCCGAGCGGGAATCTTGGGGCCAACGTCCTGACTTTC.

On this clonotype: It may be a read error: a sequence one base away is much more abundant. This chain joins TRBV7-1 and TRBJ1-2, with a weak D call TRBD1 (5 bases). TRBV7-1 is designated an ORF whose function remains uncertain. The CDR3 is 14 amino acids. Trimming removed 5 bases from V and 0 bases from J, with 10 bases in between. The CDR3 loop is CASSRQCTNYGYTF. CDR3 nucleotides: TGTGCCAGCAGCCGACAGTGTACTAACTATGGCTACACCTTC.

The table lists this clonotype with many counts. The chain joins TRBV28 to TRBJ2-1; 14 bases map to TRBD2. CDR1 and CDR2 from the germline V gene are MDHEN and SYDVKM. This CDR3 is 15 amino acids long. The V and J ends lost 9 bases and 9 bases, in that order; junction bases with no gene match: 10. The CDR3 here is CASFLTSGRESEQFF. CDR3 bases: TGTGCCAGTTTCCTGACTAGCGGGAGGGAAAGTGAGCAGTTCTTC.

In its sample, this clonotype was seen a few times. The chain has TRBV9 and TRBJ1-2; unclear D gene. The CDR3 runs 12 residues. Trimming pared 5 bases from V and 8 bases from J, leaving 13 bases between. Germline assignment: CDR1 SGDLS and CDR2 YYNGEE. The CDR3 loop is CASRPWTGGYTF. CDR3 DNA sequence: TGTGCCAGCAGACCATGGACGGGAGGCTACACCTTC. Filled out from reference TRBV9 and TRBJ1-2, the complete variable domain reads DSGVTQTPKHLITATGQRVTLRCSPRSGDLSVYWYQQSLDQGLQFLIQYYNGEERAKGNILERFSAQQFPDLHSELNLSSLELGDSALYFCASRPWTGGYTFGSGTRLTVV.

This clonotype was seen ten or more times. The V and J genes are TRBV6-5 and TRBJ2-2; D uncertain. V was pared by 2 bases and J by 6 bases, with 13 bases between. This CDR3 is 15 amino acids long. Germline V gene sequence: CDR1 MNHEY, CDR2 SVGAGI. The CDR3: CASSYVLVEAGELFF. The CDR3 region has the DNA TGTGCCAGCAGTTACGTTCTCGTCGAGGCCGGGGAGCTGTTTTTT.